The rows below give T cell receptor beta chains drawn from one sample of a study of T cells in Graves' hyperthyroidism and ophthalmopathy. TCRdb passed the multiplex PCR reads through MiXCR, listing each CDR3 protein once. Found here are about 740,000 distinct CDR3 sequences, 11% to 15% of them singletons; the top ten hold around 9.6%. Sequencing was performed on blood. These receptors originate from a woman younger than 30 with Graves' hyperthyroidism. CDR3s include the opening cysteine and the closing phenylalanine or tryptophan. D genes are given only for firm matches. Clone size is given for some rows only: seen once, a few or many times, or a class if the clone is expanded.

d_gene: TRBD1
abundance: .
v_gene: TRBV2
j_gene: TRBJ1-5
CDR3nt: TGTGCCAGCAGTGAAATGGTCGGACAGGGGCCCCATCAGCCCCAGCATTTT
CDR3aa: CASSEMVGQGPHQPQHF

d_gene: .
abundance: .
v_gene: TRBV4-3
j_gene: TRBJ2-7
CDR3nt: TGCGCCAGCAGCCAAGATGACCGGAGCTCCTACGAGCAGTACTTC
CDR3aa: CASSQDDRSSYEQYF

d_gene: .
abundance: many
v_gene: TRBV7-9
j_gene: TRBJ2-7
CDR3nt: TGTGCCAGCAGCCGAGGTGAGACTAGTGCCTCCTACGAGCAGTACTTC
CDR3aa: CASSRGETSASYEQYF

d_gene: TRBD1
abundance: many
v_gene: TRBV30
j_gene: TRBJ1-2
CDR3nt: TGTGCCTGGAGTGTGTTCGACAGGGCCGGAGGCTACACCTTC
CDR3aa: CAWSVFDRAGGYTF

d_gene: TRBD1
abundance: many
v_gene: TRBV3-1
j_gene: TRBJ1-1
CDR3nt: TGTGCCAGCAGCGAGACAGGGATGAACACTGAAGCTTTCTTT
CDR3aa: CASSETGMNTEAFF

d_gene: .
abundance: many
v_gene: TRBV7-9
j_gene: TRBJ2-6
CDR3nt: TGTGCCAGCAGCTTAACTCCGGGCAGGGTATGGTCTGGGGCCAACGTCCTGACTTTC
CDR3aa: CASSLTPGRVWSGANVLTF

d_gene: TRBD1
abundance: many
v_gene: TRBV3-1
j_gene: TRBJ1-5
CDR3nt: TGTGCCAGCAGCCAAGAGACAGGGGCCCAGCCCCAGCATTTT
CDR3aa: CASSQETGAQPQHF

d_gene: .
abundance: few
v_gene: TRBV4-3
j_gene: TRBJ2-1
CDR3nt: TGCGCCAGCAGCGGTACCCTTGGCGGAGGTAACAATGAGCAGTTCTTC
CDR3aa: CASSGTLGGGNNEQFF

d_gene: .
abundance: .
v_gene: TRBV6-2/TRBV6-3
j_gene: TRBJ2-1
CDR3nt: TGTGCCAGCAGTTACTCGATCCCCTCCGGGGCTAGCGCATACAATGAGCAGTTCTTC
CDR3aa: CASSYSIPSGASAYNEQFF

d_gene: .
abundance: few
v_gene: TRBV29-1
j_gene: TRBJ2-5
CDR3nt: TGCAGCGTTGAGGTGGACACGGCGGGGGAGACCCAGTACTTC
CDR3aa: CSVEVDTAGETQYF

d_gene: .
abundance: many
v_gene: TRBV6-1
j_gene: TRBJ2-7
CDR3nt: TGTGCCAGCAGGGCGACAGGAACCTACGAGCAGTACTTC
CDR3aa: CASRATGTYEQYF

d_gene: .
abundance: many
v_gene: TRBV7-9
j_gene: TRBJ2-7
CDR3nt: TGTGCCAGCAGCTTAGCGCCGAGTCAAGACTACGAGCAGTACTTC
CDR3aa: CASSLAPSQDYEQYF

d_gene: .
abundance: many
v_gene: TRBV10-3
j_gene: TRBJ2-2
CDR3nt: TGTGCCATCAGTGACCGCGCGAACACCGGGGAGCTGTTTTTT
CDR3aa: CAISDRANTGELFF

d_gene: TRBD1
abundance: .
v_gene: TRBV24-1
j_gene: TRBJ1-1
CDR3nt: TGTGCCACCAGGGGACAGGGGTACACTGAAGCTTTCTTT
CDR3aa: CATRGQGYTEAFF

d_gene: TRBD2
abundance: many
v_gene: TRBV7-2
j_gene: TRBJ2-1
CDR3nt: TGTGCCAGCAGCGCCCGGACTAGCGGGATAAATGAGCAGTTCTTC
CDR3aa: CASSARTSGINEQFF

d_gene: .
abundance: few
v_gene: TRBV4-1
j_gene: TRBJ2-2
CDR3nt: TGCGCCAGCAGCCAAGCCCCCTTGGCAGAACTGCTTCTCGGGGAGCTGTTTTTT
CDR3aa: CASSQAPLAELLLGELFF

d_gene: TRBD2
abundance: .
v_gene: TRBV12-3/TRBV12-4
j_gene: TRBJ2-7
CDR3nt: TGTGCCAGCAGGCCCCCACTAGCGGGAGTCGGCGAGCAGTACTTC
CDR3aa: CASRPPLAGVGEQYF

d_gene: .
abundance: .
v_gene: TRBV14
j_gene: TRBJ2-1
CDR3nt: TGTGCCAGCAGCCAAAGGATGGAGCTTCGGAGCAATGAGCAGTTCTTC
CDR3aa: CASSQRMELRSNEQFF

d_gene: .
abundance: many
v_gene: TRBV6-1
j_gene: TRBJ1-1
CDR3nt: TGTGCCAGCACCATCGACAGGCAGGCTTTCTTT
CDR3aa: CASTIDRQAFF

d_gene: .
abundance: few
v_gene: TRBV19
j_gene: TRBJ2-2
CDR3nt: TGTGCCAGTAGCCTATCTAGGCGGGTTTACACCGGGGAGCTGTTTTTT
CDR3aa: CASSLSRRVYTGELFF

d_gene: TRBD2
abundance: few
v_gene: TRBV5-1
j_gene: TRBJ2-1
CDR3nt: TGCGCCAGCAGCTTGGAAAGCGGGAGCTACAATGAGCAGTTCTTC
CDR3aa: CASSLESGSYNEQFF

d_gene: .
abundance: many
v_gene: TRBV28
j_gene: TRBJ1-1
CDR3nt: TGTGCCAGCAGTTTACCGACAGGAAGGAACACTGAAGCTTTCTTT
CDR3aa: CASSLPTGRNTEAFF

d_gene: .
abundance: .
v_gene: TRBV20-1
j_gene: TRBJ1-2
CDR3nt: TGCAGTGCTAGAGATGCAGGGACTCCCTTCTATGGCTACACCTTC
CDR3aa: CSARDAGTPFYGYTF

d_gene: TRBD1
abundance: .
v_gene: TRBV19
j_gene: TRBJ1-2
CDR3nt: TGTGCCAGTAACTTCGGACAGGGTGACGGCTACACCTTC
CDR3aa: CASNFGQGDGYTF

d_gene: .
abundance: many
v_gene: TRBV11-1
j_gene: TRBJ2-2
CDR3nt: TGTGCCAGCAGCTTAGGACCGGAAATCGGGGAGCTGTTTTTT
CDR3aa: CASSLGPEIGELFF

d_gene: TRBD1
abundance: .
v_gene: TRBV20-1
j_gene: TRBJ1-5
CDR3nt: TGCAGTGCTACTGGGACAGGGCCGAAAGAGCGGGGGGCCCAGCATTTT
CDR3aa: CSATGTGPKERGAQHF

d_gene: .
abundance: many
v_gene: TRBV6-6
j_gene: TRBJ2-1
CDR3nt: TGTGCCAGCAGTTACAGGGAGGCCGCCTACAATGAGCAGTTCTTC
CDR3aa: CASSYREAAYNEQFF

d_gene: TRBD2
abundance: many
v_gene: TRBV28
j_gene: TRBJ2-5
CDR3nt: TGTGCCAGCAGCCGGGAGGAGTTTCATGAGACCCAGTACTTC
CDR3aa: CASSREEFHETQYF

d_gene: .
abundance: many
v_gene: TRBV28
j_gene: TRBJ2-5
CDR3nt: TGTGCCAGCAGTTTAAAGGGGATAGCTAAGCAAGAGACCCAGTACTTC
CDR3aa: CASSLKGIAKQETQYF

d_gene: .
abundance: many
v_gene: TRBV3-1
j_gene: TRBJ1-5
CDR3nt: TGTGCCAGCAGCCAAGATTCGGGCAATCAGCCCCAGCATTTT
CDR3aa: CASSQDSGNQPQHF

d_gene: TRBD1
abundance: few
v_gene: TRBV7-9
j_gene: TRBJ1-1
CDR3nt: TGTGCCAGCGGGGGGCCAGGGGGAGACACTGAAGCTTTCTTT
CDR3aa: CASGGPGGDTEAFF

d_gene: .
abundance: .
v_gene: TRBV6-2/TRBV6-3
j_gene: TRBJ2-5
CDR3nt: TGTGCCAGCAGTACGACTAGGCTCCAAGAGACCCAGTACTTC
CDR3aa: CASSTTRLQETQYF

d_gene: TRBD1
abundance: few
v_gene: TRBV2
j_gene: TRBJ2-6
CDR3nt: TGTGCCAGCAGCAGGACAGGGAATGGGGCCAACGTCCTGACTTTC
CDR3aa: CASSRTGNGANVLTF

d_gene: TRBD2
abundance: few
v_gene: TRBV11-2
j_gene: TRBJ2-1
CDR3nt: TGTGCCAGCAGCTTAGTATTCGGGAGGATCGGTGAGCAGTTCTTC
CDR3aa: CASSLVFGRIGEQFF

d_gene: TRBD2
abundance: many
v_gene: TRBV3-1
j_gene: TRBJ2-1
CDR3nt: TGTGCCAGCAGCCAGAGACTAGCGGCTTCCTACAATGAGCAGTTCTTC
CDR3aa: CASSQRLAASYNEQFF

d_gene: TRBD1
abundance: .
v_gene: TRBV18
j_gene: TRBJ2-5
CDR3nt: TGTGCCAGCTCACCTTCCCCGGGACAGGGGCAAGAGACCCAGTACTTC
CDR3aa: CASSPSPGQGQETQYF